The 2 T cell receptor beta chains listed next were all sequenced from one sample in a study of blood T cell repertoires in COVID-19. The assay was immunoSEQ multiplex PCR, and TCRdb's table has in-frame clones only and misses some. The sample yields some 270,000 clones, 65% to 85% seen once. Sequenced: peripheral blood. The receptors originated from a person aged 70 to 85 with COVID-19, enrolled during active disease.

The chain employs TRBV7-8 and TRBJ2-3; 10 bases align to TRBD1. CDR3 length: 17 residues. The V gene's germline CDR1 is SGHVS and CDR2 FQNEAQ. V shed 2 bases and J 4 bases; nucleotides not matched to a gene: 9. CDR3 amino acids: CASSLTQTGGNADTQYF. CDR3 nucleotide sequence: TGTGCCAGCAGCTTAACCCAGACAGGGGGCAACGCAGATACGCAGTATTTT. The whole variable domain, remainder taken from reference TRBV7-8 and TRBJ2-3, is GAGVSQSPRYKVAKRGQDVALRCDPISGHVSLFWYQQALGQGPEFLTYFQNEAQLDKSGLPSDRFFAERPEGSVSTLKIQRTQQEDSAVYLCASSLTQTGGNADTQYFGPGTRLTVL.

The chain has TRBV9 and TRBJ1-4; the match to TRBD1 covers 11 bases. CDR1 SGDLS and CDR2 YYNGEE come from the germline V gene. The trim removed 3 bases at V and 5 bases at J, leaving 3 bases unmatched. This CDR3 has 15 amino acids. CDR3 coding DNA: TGTGCCAGCAGCGCAAGGACAGGGGGCAATGAAAAACTGTTTTTT. This encodes CASSARTGGNEKLFF.